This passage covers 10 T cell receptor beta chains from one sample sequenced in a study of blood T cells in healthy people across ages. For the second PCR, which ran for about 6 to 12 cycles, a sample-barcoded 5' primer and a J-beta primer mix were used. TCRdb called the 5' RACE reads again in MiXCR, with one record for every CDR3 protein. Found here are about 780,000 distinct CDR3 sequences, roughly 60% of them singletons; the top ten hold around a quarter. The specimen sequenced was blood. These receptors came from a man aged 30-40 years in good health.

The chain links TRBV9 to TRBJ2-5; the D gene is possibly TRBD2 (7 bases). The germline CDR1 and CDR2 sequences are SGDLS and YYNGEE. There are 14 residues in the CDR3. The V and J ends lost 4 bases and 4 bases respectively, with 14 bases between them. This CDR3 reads CASSPSGGLETQYF. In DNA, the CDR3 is TGTGCCAGCAGCCCCTCCGGGGGGCTAGAGACCCAGTACTTC.

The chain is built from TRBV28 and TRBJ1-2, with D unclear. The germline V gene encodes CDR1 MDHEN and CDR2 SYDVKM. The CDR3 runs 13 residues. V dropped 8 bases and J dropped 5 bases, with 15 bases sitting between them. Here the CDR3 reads CASGTSTSYGYTF. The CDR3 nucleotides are TGTGCCAGCGGAACCTCCACATCTTATGGCTACACCTTC.

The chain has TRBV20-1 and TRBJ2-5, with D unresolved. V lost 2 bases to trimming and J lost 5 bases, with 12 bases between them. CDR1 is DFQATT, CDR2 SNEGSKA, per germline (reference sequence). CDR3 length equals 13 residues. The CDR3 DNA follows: TGCAGTGCTAGATCTCCTATGTGGGAGACCCAGTACTTC. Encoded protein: CSARSPMWETQYF.

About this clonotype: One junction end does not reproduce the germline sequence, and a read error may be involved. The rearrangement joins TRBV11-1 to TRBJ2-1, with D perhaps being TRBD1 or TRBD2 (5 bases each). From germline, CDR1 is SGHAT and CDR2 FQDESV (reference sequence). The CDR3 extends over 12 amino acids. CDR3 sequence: CANSPMGDEQFF. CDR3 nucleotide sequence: TGTGCCAACAGCCCGATGGGGGACGAGCAGTTCTTC.

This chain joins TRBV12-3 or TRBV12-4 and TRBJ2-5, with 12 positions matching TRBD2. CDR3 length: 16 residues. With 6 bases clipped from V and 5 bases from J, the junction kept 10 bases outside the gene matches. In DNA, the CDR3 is TGTGCCAGCAGCTCCCGACTAGCGGGGGTGGGGGAGACCCAGTACTTC. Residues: CASSSRLAGVGETQYF.

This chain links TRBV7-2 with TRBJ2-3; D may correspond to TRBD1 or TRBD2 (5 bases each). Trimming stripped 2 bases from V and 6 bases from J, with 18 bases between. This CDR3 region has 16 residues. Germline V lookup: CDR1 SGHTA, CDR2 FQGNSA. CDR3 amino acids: CASSLLRGSWGDTQYF. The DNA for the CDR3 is TGTGCCAGCAGCTTATTACGAGGGAGCTGGGGGGATACGCAGTATTTT.

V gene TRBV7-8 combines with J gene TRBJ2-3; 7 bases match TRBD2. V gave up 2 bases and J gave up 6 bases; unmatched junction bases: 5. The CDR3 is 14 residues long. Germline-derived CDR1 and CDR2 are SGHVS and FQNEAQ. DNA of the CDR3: TGTGCCAGCAGCTTAATCGTGGGGGGGGATACGCAGTATTTT. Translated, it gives CASSLIVGGDTQYF. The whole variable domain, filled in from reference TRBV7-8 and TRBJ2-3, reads GAGVSQSPRYKVAKRGQDVALRCDPISGHVSLFWYQQALGQGPEFLTYFQNEAQLDKSGLPSDRFFAERPEGSVSTLKIQRTQQEDSAVYLCASSLIVGGDTQYFGPGTRLTVL.

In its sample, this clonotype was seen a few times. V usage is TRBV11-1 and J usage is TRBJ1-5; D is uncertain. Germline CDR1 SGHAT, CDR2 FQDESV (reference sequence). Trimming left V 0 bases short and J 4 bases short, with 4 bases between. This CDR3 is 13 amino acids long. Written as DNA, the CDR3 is TGTGCCAGCAGCTTAGCCCAAAATCAGCCCCAGCATTTT. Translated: CASSLAQNQPQHF.

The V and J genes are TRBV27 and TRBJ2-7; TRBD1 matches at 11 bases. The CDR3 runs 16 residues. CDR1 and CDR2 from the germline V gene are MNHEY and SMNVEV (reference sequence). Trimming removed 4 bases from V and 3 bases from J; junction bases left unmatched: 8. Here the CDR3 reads CASSSGPGQGVYEQYF. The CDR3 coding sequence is TGTGCCAGCAGTTCGGGACCGGGACAGGGGGTCTACGAGCAGTACTTC.

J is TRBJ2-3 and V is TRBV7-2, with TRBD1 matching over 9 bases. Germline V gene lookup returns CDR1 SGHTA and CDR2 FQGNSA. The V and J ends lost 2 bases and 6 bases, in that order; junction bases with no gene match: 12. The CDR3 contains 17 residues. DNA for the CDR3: TGTGCCAGCAGCTTAACGACCGGGACAGGGACTTTTGATACGCAGTATTTT. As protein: CASSLTTGTGTFDTQYF.